The entry below describes one TCR beta chain. Trimming shortened V by 4 bases and J by 3 bases, and 18 bases separated the two germline ends. Germline CDR1 MNHEY, CDR2 SVGAGI. The length of the CDR3 is 16 residues. This record comes from a study of control samples from healthy donors and cancer patients. Sequencing used immunoSEQ multiplex PCR; TCRdb keeps in-frame clones, though not all of them. There are some 98,000 clones in the sample; roughly 80% occur only once, and 38% lies in the top ten. This receptor was obtained from a man in his 70s with lung cancer. The V gene is TRBV6-5, the J gene TRBJ1-1, with a tentative D call TRBD1 (6 bases). The sample consisted of PBMCs. CDR3 sequence reads: CASSSGGGSRYTEAFF. The DNA of the CDR3 is TGTGCCAGCAGTTCCGGGGGGGGCTCAAGGTACACTGAAGCTTTCTTT.